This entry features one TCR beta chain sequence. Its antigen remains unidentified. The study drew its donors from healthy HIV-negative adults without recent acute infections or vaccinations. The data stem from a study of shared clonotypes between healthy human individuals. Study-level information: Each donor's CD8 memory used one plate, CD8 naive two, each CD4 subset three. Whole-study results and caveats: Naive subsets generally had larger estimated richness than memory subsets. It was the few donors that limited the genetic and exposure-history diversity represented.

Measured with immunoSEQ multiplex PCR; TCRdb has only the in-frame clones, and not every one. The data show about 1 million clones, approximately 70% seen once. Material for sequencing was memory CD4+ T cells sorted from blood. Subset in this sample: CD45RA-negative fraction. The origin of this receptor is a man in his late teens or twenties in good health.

The CDR3 nucleotides read TGTGCCAGCAGCCAAGCTGGCGGGGGGACCGGCACAGATACGCAGTATTTT. The encoded protein is CASSQAGGGTGTDTQYF. The V and J genes are TRBV4-2 and TRBJ2-3; the match to TRBD2 covers 8 bases. Losses at the gene ends were 1 base for V and 1 base for J; bases not matched to a gene: 7. The CDR3 spans 17 residues. Germline values: CDR1 LGHNA, CDR2 YNFKEQ.